The entry that follows covers one TCR beta chain sequence. Its antigen is as yet unknown. Per germline, CDR1 LGHDT and CDR2 YNNKEL (reference sequence). V lost 1 base to trimming and J lost 5 bases, with 17 bases between them. The CDR3 sequence is 16 residues long. This sample is drawn from a study of neurological immune-mediated disorders. Study-wide findings and caveats: The greatest TCR clonal expansion appeared in HTLV-1-associated myelopathy and the smallest, falling below healthy controls, in multiple sclerosis.

TCRdb recomputed calls from the 5' RACE reads with MiXCR, one row per CDR3 protein. The sample holds about 80,000 distinct CDR3 sequences, approximately 9.4% seen once. The sequence came from a man between 45 and 60 years old in good health. The sequencing sample was made of PBMCs. The chain has TRBV3-1 and TRBJ2-5; tentative D call: TRBD1 (5 bases). The DNA for the CDR3 is TGTGCCAGCAGCCAAGGCTCGGCGGTGGGGCGGGAGACCCAGTACTTC. Amino acids: CASSQGSAVGRETQYF.